This TCR beta chain was profiled in a study of blood T cell repertoires in COVID-19. Whole-study context: Some COVID-19 samples were acute and others convalescent; all came from the United States, Italy and Spain.

Individuals drawn from around 25 US areas were about 18 to 95 years old. Cohort allocation depended upon clinical history that participants reported. In the study's own analysis: Quantification of nucleated cells was approximated via reference gene primer amplification. Measured with immunoSEQ multiplex PCR; TCRdb has only the in-frame clones, and not every one. Clone size and the V and J calls come from that table; the DNA yielded D and trimming. The sample consists of some 260,000 clones, roughly 89% of them appearing once. Sample: PBMCs or T cells enriched from blood (not recorded which). The clonotype originates from a man aged 35 to 55 who had recovered from COVID-19.

The CDR3: CASSFRDRGRPFSPLHF. CDR3 nucleotides: TGTGCCAGCAGTTTTAGGGACAGGGGCCGCCCCTTCTCACCCCTCCACTTT. This chain connects TRBV28 to TRBJ1-6, with 10 positions matching TRBD1. In germline, CDR1 is MDHEN, CDR2 SYDVKM. The junction had 12 bases not matched to a gene; V was cut back by 3 bases and J by 10 bases. The CDR3 length is 17 residues.